The 26 T cell receptor beta chains given below trace back to one sample, sequenced in a study of blood T cell repertoires in COVID-19. Measured with immunoSEQ multiplex PCR; TCRdb has only the in-frame clones, and not every one. The sample has about 220,000 clones; roughly 84% are singletons. The source material was peripheral blood. The source is a man aged 25 to 45 with active or convalescent COVID-19.

The count of this clone is one. The junction does not match germline at one end; this may be a read error. This chain connects TRBV4-1 to TRBJ2-7, with TRBD1 identical over 8 bases. The CDR3 has 15 residues. CDR1 and CDR2 (germline): MGHRA, YSYEKL. The CDR3 coding sequence is TGCGCCCGCAGCCAACCAGGGGGCAGGACGGGGGAGCAGTACTTC. This gives the protein CARSQPGGRTGEQYF.

This chain joins TRBV10-1 and TRBJ1-4, with 8 bases aligning to TRBD1. CDR3 length: 18 residues. V trimming: 3 bases; J trimming: 5 bases; junction bases outside the gene matches: 14. The germline gives CDR1 WNHNN, CDR2 SYGVQD (reference sequence). The CDR3 is CASSEPRRSDRDNEKLFF. The CDR3 DNA reads as TGCGCCAGCAGTGAACCTCGCCGATCGGACAGGGACAATGAAAAACTGTTTTTT.

The CDR3 sequence: CASSSQWGVGGELFF. The CDR3 DNA follows: TGTGCCAGCAGTTCACAATGGGGGGTTGGCGGGGAGCTGTTTTTT. The V gene is TRBV6-5, the J gene TRBJ2-2; D is perhaps TRBD2 (6 bases). CDR3 length: 15 amino acids. Trimming cost V 4 bases and J 7 bases, with 16 bases left between them. CDR1 is MNHEY and CDR2 is SVGAGI in the germline V gene.

This chain uses TRBV29-1 with TRBJ1-1; the D is unclear. This CDR3 is 13 amino acids long. CDR1 SQVTM and CDR2 ANQGSEA come from the germline V gene. Trimming shortened V by 7 bases and J by 2 bases, and 14 bases separated the two germline ends. CDR3 sequence: CSGQPTANTEAFF. The CDR3 DNA sequence: TGCAGCGGTCAACCTACAGCAAACACTGAAGCTTTCTTT. The complete variable domain, with remaining parts taken from reference TRBV29-1 and TRBJ1-1, reads SAVISQKPSRDICQRGTSLTIQCQVDSQVTMMFWYRQQPGQSLTLIATANQGSEATYESGFVIDKFPISRPNLTFSTLTVSNMSPEDSSIYLCSGQPTANTEAFFGQGTRLTVV.

This clone was seen once. The chain has TRBV19 and TRBJ1-5; 12 bases fit TRBD1. The CDR3 loop spans 15 amino acids. The germline V gene has CDR1 LNHDA and CDR2 SQIVND (reference sequence). Germline trimming cut 10 bases from V and 11 bases from J; bases unmatched to any gene: 15. CDR3 in amino acids: CATQNPGQGAKAQHF. The CDR3 DNA reads as TGTGCCACTCAAAATCCGGGACAGGGGGCGAAGGCCCAGCATTTT.

The rearrangement uses TRBV7-9 and TRBJ1-6; TRBD1 is a possible D gene (6 bases). CDR1 is SEHNR and CDR2 is FQNEAQ in the germline V gene (reference sequence). The CDR3 runs to 12 residues. The V end was cut by 5 bases, the J end by 10 bases, with 9 bases between. The CDR3 here is CASSHQGSPLHF. As DNA, the CDR3 is TGTGCCAGCAGCCACCAGGGGTCACCCCTCCACTTT.

The gene calls are TRBV18 and TRBJ2-7; 10 bases align to TRBD1. CDR3 length: 15 amino acids. V lost 2 bases and J lost 5; bases outside the gene matches: 6. Germline assignment: CDR1 KGHSH and CDR2 LQKENI. The DNA of the CDR3 is TGTGCCAGCTCACCATCCGGGACAGGGGTCCACGAGCAGTACTTC. This codes for CASSPSGTGVHEQYF.

The chain combines TRBV4-2 with TRBJ1-1; D may be TRBD1 (6 bases). The V end lost 0 bases, the J end lost 0 bases, and 8 bases lay between the germline ends. The germline V gene has CDR1 LGHNA and CDR2 YNFKEQ. The CDR3 loop spans 15 amino acids. The CDR3 loop reads CASSQEGAVNTEAFF. Written as DNA, the CDR3 is TGTGCCAGCAGCCAAGAGGGGGCCGTGAACACTGAAGCTTTCTTT.

V is TRBV30 and J is TRBJ1-6, with no clear D. Germline-derived CDR1 and CDR2 are GTSNPN and SVGIG (reference sequence). V shed 2 bases and J shed 1 base, with 6 bases lying between them. The CDR3 runs to 14 residues. The CDR3, as DNA: TGTGCCTGGAGTCCAGGATCCTATAATTCACCCCTCCACTTT. It specifies CAWSPGSYNSPLHF.

The chain recombines TRBV7-9 with TRBJ2-7; TRBD2 aligns across 7 bases. The CDR3 spans 13 residues. Germline lookup yields CDR1 SEHNR and CDR2 FQNEAQ (reference sequence). The V gene end was trimmed by 6 bases and the J gene end by 5 bases; junction bases not matched to a gene: 7. CDR3 sequence reads: CASRGPGGNEQYF. The CDR3 DNA sequence: TGTGCCAGCAGGGGACCCGGGGGGAACGAGCAGTACTTC.

This chain links TRBV6-1 with TRBJ1-5; D not resolved. The V gene lost 3 bases and the J gene lost 2 bases, with 11 bases spanning the gap. This CDR3 is built from 15 residues. Germline assignment: CDR1 MNHNS and CDR2 SASEGT. The CDR3 nucleotides read TGTGCCAGCAGTGACGGAGGAGTCGGCAATCAGCCCCAGCATTTT. Amino acids: CASSDGGVGNQPQHF.

This clone was seen just once. The rearrangement links TRBV2 to TRBJ2-2; unclear D gene. The germline CDR1 and CDR2 sequences are SNHLY and FYNNEI. V shed 5 bases and J shed 0 bases, with 7 bases lying between them. The CDR3 has 14 amino acids. CDR3 sequence: CASSLQANTGELFF. The CDR3 DNA reads TGTGCCAGCAGTTTGCAGGCGAACACCGGGGAGCTGTTTTTT.

The chain uses TRBV5-1 and TRBJ2-7; 7 bases align to TRBD2. CDR3 size: 15 residues. With V trimmed by 1 base and J by 1 base, 5 bases remained unmatched. CDR1 SGHRS and CDR2 YFSETQ come from the germline V gene. The CDR3 DNA sequence: TGCGCCAGCAGCTTGAGCGGGGAAGGGTCCTACGAGCAGTACTTC. It translates to CASSLSGEGSYEQYF.

In its sample, this clone was seen a few times. The gene calls are TRBV6-2 or TRBV6-3 and TRBJ1-2, with D unclear. In germline, CDR1 is MNHEY, CDR2 SVGEGT. The CDR3 totals 12 residues. The ends were cut back, 5 bases at V and 4 bases at J, with 8 bases in the middle. CDR3 sequence: CASSSTSYGYTF. The CDR3 nucleotides read TGTGCCAGCAGTAGCACGAGCTATGGCTACACCTTC.

The chain combines TRBV12-3 or TRBV12-4 with TRBJ1-5; TRBD1 is a possible D gene (6 bases). V was cut by 5 bases and J by 5 bases, with 10 bases left in between. The CDR3 spans 13 residues. The CDR3 is CASSAKGDQPQHF. The CDR3 DNA follows: TGTGCCAGCAGTGCCAAGGGGGATCAGCCCCAGCATTTT.

This sequence joins TRBV27 and TRBJ1-5; D might be TRBD1 (5 bases). The germline V and J ends were trimmed by 6 bases and 4 bases, with 10 bases remaining between them. Germline assignment: CDR1 MNHEY and CDR2 SMNVEV (reference sequence). This CDR3 is 13 amino acids long. The CDR3: CASRKTDNQPQHF. CDR3 coding DNA: TGTGCCAGCAGGAAGACAGATAATCAGCCCCAGCATTTT.

A single count supports this clone. The V gene is TRBV7-9, the J gene TRBJ1-1; TRBD1 is a possible D gene (6 bases). Germline assignment: CDR1 SEHNR and CDR2 FQNEAQ (reference sequence). The CDR3 sequence is 14 residues long. Trimming cost V 5 bases and J 3 bases, with 13 bases left between them. The CDR3 reads CASSKNRVYTEAFF. The CDR3 DNA reads as TGTGCCAGCAGCAAAAACAGGGTGTACACTGAAGCTTTCTTT.

In regard to this clone: One end of the junction varies from germline; a read error may be responsible. The CDR3 region is CASGGSSSHNEQFF. The CDR3 DNA follows: TGTGCCAGTGGAGGGTCGAGCTCCCACAATGAGCAGTTCTTC. The rearrangement links TRBV6-6 to TRBJ2-1; possibly TRBD2 for D (6 bases). This CDR3 comprises 14 residues. Germline assignment: CDR1 MNHNY and CDR2 SVGAGI (reference sequence).

V is TRBV6-6 and J is TRBJ2-1, with 7 bases identical to TRBD1. J was trimmed by 9 bases and V by 0 bases; bases with no gene match: 5. Germline CDR1 reads MNHNY; CDR2 reads SVGAGI (reference sequence). This CDR3 is 14 amino acids long. CDR3 amino acids: CASSYSDRASEQFF. In DNA form, the CDR3 reads TGTGCCAGCAGTTACTCCGACAGGGCGAGTGAGCAGTTCTTC.

J is TRBJ2-2 and V is TRBV5-4; D remains ambiguous. Germline CDR1 and CDR2: SGHNT and YYREEE (reference sequence). V was clipped by 2 bases and J by 5 bases, with 4 bases between them. This CDR3 is 12 amino acids long. The DNA for the CDR3 is TGTGCCAGCAGCTTTTCTACCGGGGAGCTGTTTTTT. Translation gives CASSFSTGELFF.

The gene calls are TRBV4-2 and TRBJ1-4; perhaps TRBD1 as D (5 bases). Trimming shortened V by 0 bases and J by 4 bases, and 18 bases separated the two germline ends. The CDR3 runs 18 residues. Germline CDR1 and CDR2: LGHNA and YNFKEQ. The CDR3 protein is CASSQEEYNRGRNEKLFF. In nucleotides, the CDR3 is TGTGCCAGCAGCCAAGAGGAGTATAATAGGGGCCGTAATGAAAAACTGTTTTTT.

This clone was seen only once. This rearrangement joins TRBV9 to TRBJ1-4; a possible D gene is TRBD1 (6 bases). V was pared by 3 bases and J by 14 bases, with 14 bases between. Per germline, CDR1 SGDLS and CDR2 YYNGEE. This CDR3 is 12 amino acids long. The CDR3 coding sequence is TGTGCCAGCAGCGCGGGGGGGCCTAATCTGTTTTTT. This translates into CASSAGGPNLFF. The variable domain in full, completed from reference TRBV9 and TRBJ1-4, reads DSGVTQTPKHLITATGQRVTLRCSPRSGDLSVYWYQQSLDQGLQFLIQYYNGEERAKGNILERFSAQQFPDLHSELNLSSLELGDSALYFCASSAGGPNLFFGSGTQLSVL.

The chain links TRBV10-3 to TRBJ2-5, with 7 bases that match TRBD1. Germline V gene lookup returns CDR1 ENHRY and CDR2 SYGVKD. The J segment lost 2 bases and the V segment lost 6 bases, leaving 12 bases of the junction unmatched. This CDR3 is 16 amino acids long. CDR3 protein: CAISDTSGTVQETQYF. In DNA, the CDR3 is TGTGCCATCAGCGACACCAGTGGGACAGTTCAAGAGACCCAGTACTTC.

The V and J genes are TRBV5-1 and TRBJ1-5, with D unclear. Trimming pared 2 bases from V and 4 bases from J, leaving 7 bases between. This CDR3 comprises 13 residues. Germline lookup yields CDR1 SGHRS and CDR2 YFSETQ. The CDR3 spells CASSLAPNQPQHF. The DNA of the CDR3 is TGCGCCAGCAGCTTAGCCCCTAATCAGCCCCAGCATTTT.

Written as DNA, the CDR3 is TGTGCCAGCAACCCCGGGACATTATACAATGAGCAGTTCTTC. It translates to CASNPGTLYNEQFF. This chain uses TRBV5-4 with TRBJ2-1, with D possibly being TRBD1 (6 bases). Trimming shortened V by 6 bases and J by 4 bases, and 14 bases separated the two germline ends. The V gene's germline CDR1 is SGHNT and CDR2 YYREEE (reference sequence). This CDR3 has 14 residues.

This chain uses TRBV12-3 or TRBV12-4 with TRBJ2-7, with TRBD1 as a possible D gene (6 bases). The CDR3 covers 13 residues. The V gene lost 3 bases and the J gene lost 2 bases, with 8 bases spanning the gap. CDR3 sequence reads: CASSLNRAYEQYF. In DNA form, the CDR3 reads TGTGCCAGCAGTTTGAACAGGGCCTACGAGCAGTACTTC.